These 2 T cell receptor beta chains were all obtained from the same sample, sequenced in a study of blood T cell repertoires in COVID-19. Sequencing was performed with immunoSEQ multiplex PCR; in TCRdb, only in-frame clones are kept and a portion is missing. Of some 170,000 clones listed, around 80% were seen once; the top ten hold roughly 15%. Sequencing was done on a sample of PBMCs or T cells enriched from blood (not recorded which). These receptors originate from a man aged 45-65 years who had recovered from COVID-19.

V usage is TRBV7-6 and J usage is TRBJ2-3; D is possibly TRBD2 (5 bases). V lost 1 base to trimming and J lost 0 bases, with 11 bases between them. The CDR3 sequence is 16 residues long. Germline CDR1 and CDR2: SGHVS and FNYEAQ. CDR3 sequence (DNA): TGTGCCAGCAGCTTAGAGGTTAGCGCTAGCACAGATACGCAGTATTTT. It yields the protein CASSLEVSASTDTQYF.

The sample holds a few counts of this clone. V usage is TRBV19 and J usage is TRBJ1-5, with D perhaps TRBD1 (5 bases). V lost 5 bases, J lost 5 bases, and 22 bases lay in between. Germline CDR1 reads LNHDA; CDR2 reads SQIVND (reference sequence). The CDR3 spans 17 residues. For the CDR3, the DNA is TGTGCCAGTAGTGACGGGACCGGGAAGGGGAGGCATCAGCCCCAGCATTTT. Its translation is CASSDGTGKGRHQPQHF.